This T cell receptor (beta chain) comes out of a study of blood T cell repertoires in COVID-19. Overall study: T cells, B-cell-depleted T cells, or PBMCs supplied cDNA or gDNA.

V was clipped by 2 bases and J by 8 bases; unmatched bases: 3. Per the germline V gene, CDR1 is MNHNS and CDR2 is SASEGT. This CDR3 comprises 15 residues. In the original analysis: Nucleated cell number was recorded as an estimate derived from reference gene primer amplification. The data were produced by immunoSEQ multiplex PCR, yet TCRdb's version contains in-frame clones alone and is incomplete. That table gives V, J and clone size, and the DNA gave D and trimming. In the table there are approximately 61,000 clones, 65% to 80% of which are singletons. The sequencing input was peripheral blood. This TCR came from a woman in her seventies with acute or convalescent COVID-19. The chain recombines TRBV6-1 with TRBJ2-1, with 13 bases fitting TRBD2. CDR3 sequence reads: CASSERLAGGDEQFF. CDR3 bases: TGTGCCAGCAGTGAAAGACTAGCGGGGGGCGATGAGCAGTTCTTC.